These 12 T cell receptor beta chains share one sample of origin, sequenced in a study of CD8 T cells in ankylosing spondylitis. TCRdb used MiXCR to reprocess the 5' RACE reads, holding one entry per CDR3 protein. The profile shows 130,000 or so distinct CDR3 sequences, about 7% of them singletons. Input material: blood, either unsorted or a sorted T cell fraction (not recorded which). These receptors came from a male donor with ankylosing spondylitis or in good health (not recorded which).

This clonotype was seen at least ten times. V gene TRBV24-1 combines with J gene TRBJ2-2, with D possibly being TRBD1 (6 bases). Trimming shortened V by 12 bases and J by 3 bases, and 10 bases separated the two germline ends. CDR1 is KGHDR, CDR2 SFDVKD, per germline. This CDR3 is 12 amino acids long. The DNA of the CDR3 is TGTGCCCTCAAGGGGGACACCGGGGAGCTGTTTTTT. It encodes CALKGDTGELFF.

This clonotype was picked up many times. This chain uses TRBV4-3 with TRBJ2-2; TRBD2 matches 7 bases. After removal of 3 bases from V and 0 bases from J, the junction contained 4 bases not matched to a gene. This CDR3 is 16 amino acids long. From germline, CDR1 is LGHNA and CDR2 YSLEER. The CDR3 DNA is TGCGCCAGCAGCCAGGGGCTAGCGGCGAACACCGGGGAGCTGTTTTTT. The encoded protein is CASSQGLAANTGELFF.

At least ten counts were recorded for this clonotype. The chain carries TRBV28 and TRBJ2-7; D is undetermined. This CDR3 region has 12 residues. From germline, CDR1 is MDHEN and CDR2 SYDVKM. V was pared by 5 bases and J by 5 bases, with 10 bases between. DNA for the CDR3: TGTGCCAGCAGTCCCCGACGGAACGAGCAGTACTTC. Its translation is CASSPRRNEQYF.

The table lists this clonotype with many counts. This chain links TRBV20-1 with TRBJ2-1; 12 bases line up with TRBD1. Germline V gene lookup returns CDR1 DFQATT and CDR2 SNEGSKA (reference sequence). V shed 3 bases, J shed 8 bases, and the junction held 8 bases outside the gene matches. The CDR3 sequence is 15 residues long. CDR3 nucleotide sequence: TGCAGTGCTAGGGGGGACAGGGGGCATAGGTATGAGCAGTTCTTC. Protein product: CSARGDRGHRYEQFF.

This clonotype occurred many times. The chain links TRBV29-1 to TRBJ1-2; the D gene is possibly TRBD1 (6 bases). The CDR3 covers 13 residues. The V end was cut by 1 base, the J end by 2 bases, with 8 bases between. The V gene's germline CDR1 is SQVTM and CDR2 ANQGSEA. The CDR3 DNA follows: TGCAGCGTTGAAGTGCAGGGGAACTATGGCTACACCTTC. Its protein is CSVEVQGNYGYTF. Supplemented by reference TRBV29-1 and TRBJ1-2, the full variable domain reads SAVISQKPSRDICQRGTSLTIQCQVDSQVTMMFWYRQQPGQSLTLIATANQGSEATYESGFVIDKFPISRPNLTFSTLTVSNMSPEDSSIYLCSVEVQGNYGYTFGSGTRLTVV.

This clonotype was counted at least ten times. The rearrangement uses TRBV11-2 and TRBJ2-1; 8 bases map to TRBD2. The CDR3 totals 15 residues. V lost 1 base to trimming and J lost 4 bases; unmatched junction nucleotides: 3. The germline gives CDR1 SGHAT, CDR2 FQNNGV. The CDR3 loop reads CASSLVPGGYNEQFF. CDR3 DNA: TGTGCCAGCAGCTTAGTCCCGGGAGGGTACAATGAGCAGTTCTTC. The full variable domain, with the rest looked up from reference TRBV11-2 and TRBJ2-1, is EAGVAQSPRYKIIEKRQSVAFWCNPISGHATLYWYQQILGQGPKLLIQFQNNGVVDDSQLPKDRFSAERLKGVDSTLKIQPAKLEDSAVYLCASSLVPGGYNEQFFGPGTRLTVL.

This clonotype showed up many times. The chain carries TRBV20-1 and TRBJ2-3; weak D call: TRBD2 (5 bases). Trimming removed 6 bases from V and 0 bases from J, with 19 bases in between. Looked up from germline, CDR1 is DFQATT and CDR2 is SNEGSKA (reference sequence). CDR3 length: 16 residues. CDR3 sequence reads: CSAELSRALSTDTQYF. The CDR3 DNA follows: TGCAGTGCGGAACTGTCGCGGGCCCTTAGCACAGATACGCAGTATTTT.

This clonotype was observed at least ten times. V gene TRBV20-1 combines with J gene TRBJ1-6; 8 bases map to TRBD1. Trimming at V came to 2 bases and at J to 5 bases, leaving 11 bases not matched to a gene. This CDR3 has 17 residues. Germline lookup yields CDR1 DFQATT and CDR2 SNEGSKA (reference sequence). The CDR3 sequence is CSARLRGRGLHNSPLHF. In nucleotides, the CDR3 is TGCAGTGCTAGATTGCGCGGCAGGGGGCTACATAATTCACCCCTCCACTTT.

This clonotype came up many times. V gene TRBV29-1 combines with J gene TRBJ1-1; 9 bases fit TRBD1. J was trimmed by 7 bases and V by 6 bases; bases with no gene match: 6. The CDR3 extends over 12 amino acids. Per germline, CDR1 SQVTM and CDR2 ANQGSEA. CDR3 in DNA: TGCAGCGTCCCACAGGGGGCTGGTGAAGCTTTCTTT. Translating it yields CSVPQGAGEAFF.

This clonotype was recorded only once. The CDR3 loop is CAWSISRSGANVLTF. CDR3 sequence (DNA): TGTGCCTGGAGTATCTCCCGCTCTGGGGCCAACGTCCTGACTTTC. The chain uses TRBV30 and TRBJ2-6; D is uncertain. Germline CDR1 and CDR2: GTSNPN and SVGIG (reference sequence). V was pared by 2 bases and J by 0 bases, with 8 bases between. The CDR3 loop spans 15 amino acids.

The table lists this clonotype with many counts. At one end, the junction sequence differs from germline, possibly due to a read error. The chain recombines TRBV28 with TRBJ1-1; D gene uncertain. The CDR3 length is 12 residues. CDR1 is MDHEN and CDR2 is SYDVKM in the germline V gene. The CDR3 sequence: CASSFSVNGFHF. As DNA, the CDR3 is TGTGCCAGCAGTTTTTCGGTAAATGGATTCCACTTT. The whole variable domain, filled in from reference TRBV28 and TRBJ1-1, reads DVKVTQSSRYLVKRTGEKVFLECVQDMDHENMFWYRQDPGLGLRLIYFSYDVKMKEKGDIPEGYSVSREKKERFSLILESASTNQTSMYLCASSFSVNGFHFGQGTRLTVV.

This clonotype was seen ten or more times. V and J are TRBV5-1 and TRBJ2-4, with D possibly matching TRBD2 (5 bases). CDR1 is SGHRS, CDR2 YFSETQ, per germline. CDR3 length equals 15 residues. Trimming cost V 3 bases and J 0 bases, with 10 bases left between them. The CDR3 nucleotides read TGCGCCAGCAGCTGGGAGATGCCAGCCAAAAACATTCAGTACTTC. Encoded protein: CASSWEMPAKNIQYF.